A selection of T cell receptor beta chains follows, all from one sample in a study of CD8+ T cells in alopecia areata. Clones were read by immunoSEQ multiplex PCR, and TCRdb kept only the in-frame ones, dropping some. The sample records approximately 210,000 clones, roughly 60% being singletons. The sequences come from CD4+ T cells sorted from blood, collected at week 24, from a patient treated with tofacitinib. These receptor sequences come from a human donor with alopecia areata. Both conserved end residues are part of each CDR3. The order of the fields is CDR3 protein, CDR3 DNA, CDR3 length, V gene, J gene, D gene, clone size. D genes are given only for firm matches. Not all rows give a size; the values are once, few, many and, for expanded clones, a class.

CDR3aa: CASSSPGANVPTF
CDR3nt: TGTGCCAGCAGTAGCCCTGGGGCCAACGTCCCGACTTTC
len: 13
v_gene: TRBV2
j_gene: TRBJ2-6
d_gene: NA
abundance: NA

CDR3aa: CASSAWTSGGSEQFF
CDR3nt: TGTGCCAGCAGCGCCTGGACTAGCGGGGGCAGTGAGCAGTTCTTC
len: 15
v_gene: TRBV9
j_gene: TRBJ2-1
d_gene: TRBD2
abundance: NA

CDR3aa: CAWSVMNTEAFF
CDR3nt: TGTGCCTGGAGTGTCATGAACACTGAAGCTTTCTTT
len: 12
v_gene: TRBV30
j_gene: TRBJ1-1
d_gene: NA
abundance: once

CDR3aa: CASSQDWGQVTDTQYF
CDR3nt: TGCGCCAGCAGCCAAGATTGGGGACAGGTCACAGATACGCAGTATTTT
len: 16
v_gene: TRBV4-3
j_gene: TRBJ2-3
d_gene: TRBD1
abundance: few

CDR3aa: CASSLGAGAYNEQFF
CDR3nt: TGTGCCAGCAGCCTGGGGGCAGGGGCATACAATGAGCAGTTCTTC
len: 15
v_gene: TRBV7-3
j_gene: TRBJ2-1
d_gene: NA
abundance: NA

CDR3aa: CGMRAGQTQETQYF
CDR3nt: TGTGGCATGAGAGCGGGACAGACCCAAGAGACCCAGTACTTC
len: 14
v_gene: TRBV30
j_gene: TRBJ2-5
d_gene: NA
abundance: few

CDR3aa: CASILAMRGHEQFF
CDR3nt: NA
len: 14
v_gene: TRBV2
j_gene: TRBJ2-1
d_gene: NA
abundance: NA

CDR3aa: CSGALGQRAFF
CDR3nt: TGCAGCGGAGCTCTGGGCCAGAGAGCTTTCTTT
len: 11
v_gene: TRBV29-1
j_gene: TRBJ1-1
d_gene: NA
abundance: few

CDR3aa: CSVDRGYEQYF
CDR3nt: TGCAGCGTTGATCGCGGTTACGAGCAGTACTTC
len: 11
v_gene: TRBV29-1
j_gene: TRBJ2-7
d_gene: NA
abundance: NA

CDR3aa: CASSLGWGEAFF
CDR3nt: TGTGCCAGCAGTTTAGGGTGGGGTGAAGCTTTCTTT
len: 12
v_gene: TRBV27
j_gene: TRBJ1-1
d_gene: NA
abundance: few

CDR3aa: CATETDRAPSYEQYF
CDR3nt: TGTGCCACCGAAACTGACAGGGCTCCTTCCTACGAGCAGTACTTC
len: 15
v_gene: TRBV19
j_gene: TRBJ2-7
d_gene: TRBD1
abundance: few

CDR3aa: CASDRENHLTKQFF
CDR3nt: TGTGCCTCGGACCGGGAGAACCATTTAACTAAGCAGTTCTTC
len: 14
v_gene: TRBV7-9
j_gene: TRBJ2-1
d_gene: NA
abundance: few

CDR3aa: CASRQGEFYEQYF
CDR3nt: TGCGCCAGCAGACAGGGGGAGTTCTACGAGCAGTACTTC
len: 13
v_gene: TRBV5-1
j_gene: TRBJ2-7
d_gene: TRBD1
abundance: NA

CDR3aa: CASSLDGQGPGELFF
CDR3nt: TGCGCCAGCAGCTTGGATGGACAGGGGCCCGGGGAGCTGTTTTTT
len: 15
v_gene: TRBV5-1
j_gene: TRBJ2-2
d_gene: TRBD1
abundance: NA

CDR3aa: CASSLRRGEAFF
CDR3nt: TGTGCCAGCAGCCTTCGACGGGGTGAAGCTTTCTTT
len: 12
v_gene: TRBV7-2
j_gene: TRBJ1-1
d_gene: NA
abundance: NA

CDR3aa: CASSLESREGSQPQHF
CDR3nt: TGTGCCAGCAGCTTAGAATCCAGGGAAGGTAGTCAGCCCCAGCATTTT
len: 16
v_gene: TRBV7-2
j_gene: TRBJ1-5
d_gene: NA
abundance: NA

CDR3aa: CASNGVAGRGLNTEAFF
CDR3nt: TGTGCCAGCAACGGGGTTGCCGGCAGGGGCCTGAACACTGAAGCTTTCTTT
len: 17
v_gene: TRBV7-2
j_gene: TRBJ1-1
d_gene: NA
abundance: NA

CDR3aa: CSVQQGTNSPLHF
CDR3nt: TGCAGCGTTCAGCAGGGGACCAATTCACCCCTCCACTTT
len: 13
v_gene: TRBV29-1
j_gene: TRBJ1-6
d_gene: NA
abundance: NA

CDR3aa: CASSQGAQETQYF
CDR3nt: TGTGCCAGCAGTCAGGGTGCCCAGGAGACCCAGTACTTC
len: 13
v_gene: TRBV28
j_gene: TRBJ2-5
d_gene: NA
abundance: NA

CDR3aa: CASSFSGQKNIQYF
CDR3nt: TGTGCCAGCAGCTTTTCGGGACAGAAAAACATTCAGTACTTC
len: 14
v_gene: TRBV5-6
j_gene: TRBJ2-4
d_gene: TRBD1
abundance: NA

CDR3aa: CASGRGVTGELFF
CDR3nt: TGTGCCAGCGGGAGAGGGGTTACCGGGGAGCTGTTTTTT
len: 13
v_gene: TRBV19
j_gene: TRBJ2-2
d_gene: NA
abundance: NA

CDR3aa: CASSRDSYSPLHF
CDR3nt: TGTGCCAGCAGTCGGGACAGCTATTCACCCCTCCACTTT
len: 13
v_gene: TRBV25-1
j_gene: TRBJ1-6
d_gene: TRBD1
abundance: NA

CDR3aa: CASSLYSGGLFEQYF
CDR3nt: TGTGCCAGCAGCTTATATAGCGGTGGGCTTTTCGAGCAGTACTTC
len: 15
v_gene: TRBV11-3
j_gene: TRBJ2-7
d_gene: NA
abundance: NA

CDR3aa: CASSTIQATYEQYF
CDR3nt: TGTGCCAGCAGCACAATACAGGCAACCTACGAGCAGTACTTC
len: 14
v_gene: TRBV27
j_gene: TRBJ2-7
d_gene: NA
abundance: NA

CDR3aa: CSVAEGRARSNEQFF
CDR3nt: TGCAGCGTGGCCGAGGGCAGGGCGAGAAGTAATGAGCAGTTCTTC
len: 15
v_gene: TRBV29-1
j_gene: TRBJ2-1
d_gene: NA
abundance: NA

CDR3aa: CACGGLNTQYF
CDR3nt: TGTGCCTGCGGGGGGTTGAATACGCAGTATTTT
len: 11
v_gene: TRBV30
j_gene: TRBJ2-3
d_gene: TRBD2
abundance: NA

CDR3aa: CASSYGTGPQPQHF
CDR3nt: TGTGCCAGCAGTTACGGGACAGGGCCCCAGCCCCAGCATTTT
len: 14
v_gene: TRBV6-5
j_gene: TRBJ1-5
d_gene: TRBD1
abundance: few

CDR3aa: CASSLPPTGELFF
CDR3nt: TGCGCCAGCAGCTTGCCACCGACCGGGGAGCTGTTTTTT
len: 13
v_gene: TRBV5-1
j_gene: TRBJ2-2
d_gene: NA
abundance: once

CDR3aa: CSVVQGGSNVLTF
CDR3nt: TGCAGCGTTGTCCAAGGGGGGTCCAACGTCCTGACTTTC
len: 13
v_gene: TRBV29-1
j_gene: TRBJ2-6
d_gene: NA
abundance: NA

CDR3aa: CSVVRGIDTEAFF
CDR3nt: TGCAGCGTTGTTCGGGGAATAGACACTGAAGCTTTCTTT
len: 13
v_gene: TRBV29-1
j_gene: TRBJ1-1
d_gene: NA
abundance: few

CDR3aa: CASSQERLDQPQHF
CDR3nt: TGTGCCAGCAGCCAAGAAAGGTTAGATCAGCCCCAGCATTTT
len: 14
v_gene: TRBV4-2
j_gene: TRBJ1-5
d_gene: NA
abundance: NA

CDR3aa: CSAMTGSGDTEAFF
CDR3nt: TGCAGCGCAATGACAGGGTCCGGCGACACTGAAGCTTTCTTT
len: 14
v_gene: TRBV29-1
j_gene: TRBJ1-1
d_gene: TRBD1
abundance: many

CDR3aa: CASNQGVDYEQYF
CDR3nt: TGTGCCAGCAACCAAGGGGTGGACTACGAGCAGTACTTC
len: 13
v_gene: TRBV14
j_gene: TRBJ2-7
d_gene: NA
abundance: NA

CDR3aa: CSVEGRTDNTGELFF
CDR3nt: TGCAGCGTTGAAGGACGCACCGATAACACCGGGGAGCTGTTTTTT
len: 15
v_gene: TRBV29-1
j_gene: TRBJ2-2
d_gene: NA
abundance: few

CDR3aa: CASSLEGNTEAFF
CDR3nt: TGCGCCAGCAGCTTGGAAGGGAACACTGAAGCTTTCTTT
len: 13
v_gene: TRBV5-1
j_gene: TRBJ1-1
d_gene: NA
abundance: NA

CDR3aa: CASSILGGRQPQHF
CDR3nt: TGTGCCAGTAGTATTCTCGGGGGTAGGCAGCCCCAGCATTTT
len: 14
v_gene: TRBV19
j_gene: TRBJ1-5
d_gene: NA
abundance: NA

CDR3aa: CASIATGAYGYTF
CDR3nt: TGTGCCAGTATCGCCACAGGGGCCTATGGCTACACCTTC
len: 13
v_gene: TRBV19
j_gene: TRBJ1-2
d_gene: TRBD1
abundance: few

CDR3aa: CASIGTLNQPQHF
CDR3nt: TGTGCCAGTATTGGAACACTCAATCAGCCCCAGCATTTT
len: 13
v_gene: TRBV19
j_gene: TRBJ1-5
d_gene: NA
abundance: few

CDR3aa: CASSQDLRTGSSGANVLTF
CDR3nt: TGCGCCAGCAGCCAAGATCTGAGGACAGGGAGCTCTGGGGCCAACGTCCTGACTTTC
len: 19
v_gene: TRBV4-3
j_gene: TRBJ2-6
d_gene: TRBD1
abundance: NA

CDR3aa: CASSLRDAGADTQYF
CDR3nt: TGCGCCAGCAGCTTGCGCGACGCGGGCGCAGATACGCAGTATTTT
len: 15
v_gene: TRBV5-1
j_gene: TRBJ2-3
d_gene: NA
abundance: NA

CDR3aa: CASSLGSAGANVLTF
CDR3nt: TGCGCCAGCAGCTTGGGGTCAGCTGGGGCCAACGTCCTGACTTTC
len: 15
v_gene: TRBV5-1
j_gene: TRBJ2-6
d_gene: NA
abundance: NA

CDR3aa: CASNRGPRDTGELFF
CDR3nt: TGTGCCAGCAATCGAGGGCCCCGGGACACCGGGGAGCTGTTTTTT
len: 15
v_gene: TRBV2
j_gene: TRBJ2-2
d_gene: NA
abundance: few

CDR3aa: CSVGQGYGYTF
CDR3nt: TGCAGCGTTGGACAGGGCTATGGCTACACCTTC
len: 11
v_gene: TRBV29-1
j_gene: TRBJ1-2
d_gene: TRBD1
abundance: NA

CDR3aa: CASSPDRVNYGYTF
CDR3nt: TGTGCCAGCAGTCCCGACAGGGTTAACTATGGCTACACCTTC
len: 14
v_gene: TRBV2
j_gene: TRBJ1-2
d_gene: TRBD1
abundance: NA

CDR3aa: CAWSGGQTPQETQYF
CDR3nt: TGTGCCTGGAGTGGGGGACAGACCCCTCAAGAGACCCAGTACTTC
len: 15
v_gene: TRBV30
j_gene: TRBJ2-5
d_gene: TRBD1
abundance: once

CDR3aa: CSVDRGNTEAFF
CDR3nt: TGCAGCGTTGATAGGGGAAACACTGAAGCTTTCTTT
len: 12
v_gene: TRBV29-1
j_gene: TRBJ1-1
d_gene: NA
abundance: NA